This passage covers 19 T cell receptor beta chains from one sample sequenced in a study of T cell responses to AZD1222 COVID-19 vaccine. Clones were read by immunoSEQ multiplex PCR, and TCRdb kept only the in-frame ones, dropping some. The table shows roughly 130,000 clones, with 80% to 90% occurring only once. The material was peripheral blood, obtained on day 0 of AZD1222 vaccination. These receptors were obtained from an adult in good health.

The rearrangement joins TRBV7-9 to TRBJ1-3; a weak D match, TRBD1 (6 bases). This CDR3 spans 17 amino acids. The germline V and J ends were trimmed by 4 bases and 1 base, with 17 bases remaining between them. Germline lookup yields CDR1 SEHNR and CDR2 FQNEAQ (reference sequence). CDR3 loop: CASSYPGQTISGNTIYF. The CDR3 coding sequence is TGTGCCAGCAGCTATCCCGGACAGACTATTTCTGGAAACACCATATATTTT.

V and J are TRBV6-5 and TRBJ2-7; D is unresolved. Trimming removed 0 bases from V and 2 bases from J, with 8 bases in between. Germline CDR1 reads MNHEY; CDR2 reads SVGAGI. The CDR3 runs 14 residues. The CDR3 spells CASSYSWQTYEQYF. The CDR3 nucleotides are TGTGCCAGCAGTTACTCTTGGCAGACCTACGAGCAGTACTTC.

CDR3 DNA: TGTGCCAGCAGCTTAAGTAGTCGGAACACTGAAGCTTTCTTT. Its protein is CASSLSSRNTEAFF. This chain joins TRBV7-2 and TRBJ1-1; D is ambiguous. V shed 2 bases and J shed 1 base, with 8 bases lying between them. The CDR3 has 14 residues. Germline CDR1 and CDR2: SGHTA and FQGNSA.

V is TRBV24-1 and J is TRBJ1-2, with D possibly TRBD1 on 5 matching bases. CDR1 is KGHDR and CDR2 is SFDVKD in the germline V gene. Trimming removed 9 bases at V and 4 bases at J, with 14 bases between. The CDR3 runs to 13 residues. The CDR3 here is CATQGEDIYGYTF. The CDR3 DNA reads TGTGCCACCCAGGGCGAGGACATCTATGGCTACACCTTC.

The V and J genes are TRBV11-2 and TRBJ2-1; 9 nucleotides line up with TRBD2. Germline CDR1 is SGHAT and CDR2 is FQNNGV. The CDR3 extends over 16 amino acids. V lost 7 bases and J lost 6; bases outside the gene matches: 13. The CDR3 sequence is CASTRPATSGINEQFF. The CDR3 DNA is TGTGCCAGCACCCGACCAGCGACTAGCGGCATCAATGAGCAGTTCTTC. Filled out from reference TRBV11-2 and TRBJ2-1, the complete variable domain reads EAGVAQSPRYKIIEKRQSVAFWCNPISGHATLYWYQQILGQGPKLLIQFQNNGVVDDSQLPKDRFSAERLKGVDSTLKIQPAKLEDSAVYLCASTRPATSGINEQFFGPGTRLTVL.

This clone occurred once. This chain links TRBV6-5 with TRBJ1-3; no clear D gene. Looked up from germline, CDR1 is MNHEY and CDR2 is SVGAGI. V was trimmed by 5 bases and J by 2 bases, leaving 13 bases between them. This CDR3 has 15 amino acids. CDR3 loop: CASSQSRKAGNTIYF. CDR3 bases: TGTGCCAGCAGTCAGAGTAGGAAGGCTGGAAACACCATATATTTT.

The rearrangement uses TRBV19 and TRBJ1-1; D is unclear. V was cut by 5 bases and J by 0 bases, with 19 bases left in between. The CDR3 runs to 17 residues. CDR1 is LNHDA, CDR2 SQIVND, per germline (reference sequence). CDR3 region: CASSPRTRLIMNTEAFF. The DNA of the CDR3 is TGTGCCAGTAGTCCTCGGACCCGACTTATCATGAACACTGAAGCTTTCTTT.

The gene calls are TRBV14 and TRBJ2-1; no definite D call. The germline CDR1 and CDR2 sequences are SGHDN and FVKESK. The CDR3 is 15 residues long. V was trimmed by 1 base and J by 3 bases, leaving 10 bases between them. CDR3 sequence (DNA): TGTGCCAGCAGCCAAGGGCCCCCCGACTACAATGAGCAGTTCTTC. Its translation is CASSQGPPDYNEQFF.

The chain joins TRBV25-1 to TRBJ2-7; TRBD1 matches at 7 bases. The CDR3 extends over 13 amino acids. Trimming took 8 bases from V and 3 from J; bases not matched to a gene: 7. The V gene's germline CDR1 is MGHDK and CDR2 SYGVNS. CDR3 amino acids: CASGRTGLYEQYF. CDR3 coding DNA: TGTGCCAGCGGACGGACAGGACTCTACGAGCAGTACTTC.

The chain combines TRBV27 with TRBJ1-2; tentative D call: TRBD1 (6 bases). Trimming left V 0 bases short and J 4 bases short, with 15 bases between. Germline CDR1 reads MNHEY; CDR2 reads SMNVEV (reference sequence). The CDR3 has 16 residues. The DNA for the CDR3 is TGTGCCAGCAGTTTATCATCTGTGGACAGAGTCTATGGCTACACCTTC. Translating gives CASSLSSVDRVYGYTF.

The chain joins TRBV27 to TRBJ2-7; 9 bases are shared with TRBD1. Germline V gene sequence: CDR1 MNHEY, CDR2 SMNVEV (reference sequence). The CDR3 has 15 amino acids. After removal of 5 bases from V and 3 bases from J, the junction contained 8 bases not matched to a gene. The CDR3 bases are TGTGCCAGCAGTCCTGGACAGGGGATCGGCTACGAGCAGTACTTC. Amino acids: CASSPGQGIGYEQYF.

The chain is built from TRBV19 and TRBJ1-5; 7 bases fit TRBD1. With 5 bases clipped from V and 11 bases from J, the junction kept 15 bases outside the gene matches. In germline, CDR1 is LNHDA, CDR2 SQIVND (reference sequence). The CDR3 extends over 15 amino acids. The CDR3 nucleotides are TGTGCCAGTAGTCTTGCGGGACAGCCCTTACGGGCCCAGCATTTT. Amino acids: CASSLAGQPLRAQHF.

J is TRBJ1-5 and V is TRBV19; D may be TRBD1 (5 bases). Germline V CDR1 and CDR2: LNHDA, SQIVND (reference sequence). There are 15 residues in the CDR3. Trimming left V 3 bases short and J 2 bases short, with 11 bases between. CDR3 in amino acids: CASSMWPGGNQPQHF. CDR3 bases: TGTGCCAGTAGTATGTGGCCGGGGGGCAATCAGCCCCAGCATTTT.

This clone appeared once. The chain carries TRBV6-6 and TRBJ2-1; D might be TRBD2 (5 bases). V lost 6 bases and J 5 bases, leaving 23 bases between the germline ends. The CDR3 has 17 amino acids. Germline V gene lookup returns CDR1 MNHNY and CDR2 SVGAGI (reference sequence). CDR3 region: CASSRFPTDRGDNEQFF. Written as DNA, the CDR3 is TGTGCCAGCAGCCGATTCCCAACGGACCGGGGAGACAATGAGCAGTTCTTC.

The chain links TRBV19 to TRBJ2-4, with D hard to call. The CDR3 is 12 residues long. Trimming pared 5 bases from V and 4 bases from J, leaving 6 bases between. Germline V gene sequence: CDR1 LNHDA, CDR2 SQIVND (reference sequence). CDR3 sequence (DNA): TGTGCCAGTAGTGTGACAAAAAACATTCAGTACTTC. Its translation is CASSVTKNIQYF.

The gene calls are TRBV7-9 and TRBJ1-2; D may be TRBD1 (6 bases). Germline lookup yields CDR1 SEHNR and CDR2 FQNEAQ (reference sequence). The V end lost 0 bases, the J end lost 4 bases, and 12 bases lay between the germline ends. This CDR3 region has 15 residues. Here the CDR3 DNA reads TGTGCCAGCAGCTTAGCACAGGGTGGTACCTATGGCTACACCTTC. Its translation is CASSLAQGGTYGYTF.

The rearrangement uses TRBV11-2 and TRBJ1-2, with no clear D. The CDR3 extends over 13 amino acids. The ends were cut back, 5 bases at V and 2 bases at J, with 9 bases in the middle. Germline-derived CDR1 and CDR2 are SGHAT and FQNNGV. The CDR3 is CASSPDGNYGYTF. As DNA, the CDR3 is TGTGCCAGCAGCCCGGACGGGAACTATGGCTACACCTTC.

This clone has a single count. The chain carries TRBV2 and TRBJ2-2; possibly TRBD1 for D (5 bases). The CDR3 contains 15 residues. V lost 1 base and J 4 bases, leaving 10 bases between the germline ends. Germline V gene sequence: CDR1 SNHLY, CDR2 FYNNEI. The CDR3 sequence is CASSEVAGPTGELFF. The CDR3 DNA is TGTGCCAGCAGTGAAGTTGCAGGGCCCACCGGGGAGCTGTTTTTT.

V gene TRBV6-6 combines with J gene TRBJ1-5; D not certain. Germline assignment: CDR1 MNHNY and CDR2 SVGAGI (reference sequence). The CDR3 runs to 12 residues. With 2 bases removed from V and 6 bases from J, the gap between germline ends came to 5 bases. The CDR3 sequence is CASSYPGQPQHF. CDR3 coding DNA: TGTGCCAGCAGTTACCCCGGTCAGCCCCAGCATTTT.